This T cell receptor beta chain was documented in a study of beta chain features in type 1 diabetes. Study-level background: All of the samples together had over 90 million sorted cells examined.

Sorting of CD4+ naive, central memory, regulatory and stem cell-like memory cells was performed via CD45RO/CCR7/CD25/CD127/CD95/CD27. Sorting produced populations that all topped 98% purity. Trimming took off 3 bases at V and 0 bases at J, with 9 bases between the two ends. Germline V gives CDR1 SGDLS, CDR2 YYNGEE. This CDR3 is built from 14 residues. In the case of this clone: This CDR3 is also generated by other DNA sequences in the sample.

Expressed TCRB transcripts got sequenced, as all isolated RNA was reverse transcribed. Here immunoSEQ multiplex PCR was the method, and the copy in TCRdb shows in-frame clones only, minus some. The repertoire holds a few hundred thousand clones, with approximately 13% as singletons. This receptor was obtained from a man in his thirties or forties in good health. The sequencing input was naive CD4+ T cells from blood. The chain employs TRBV9 and TRBJ1-1, with D uncertain. The CDR3 bases are TGTGCCAGCAGCGAAACCGGGGTGAACACTGAAGCTTTCTTT. Amino acid sequence: CASSETGVNTEAFF.